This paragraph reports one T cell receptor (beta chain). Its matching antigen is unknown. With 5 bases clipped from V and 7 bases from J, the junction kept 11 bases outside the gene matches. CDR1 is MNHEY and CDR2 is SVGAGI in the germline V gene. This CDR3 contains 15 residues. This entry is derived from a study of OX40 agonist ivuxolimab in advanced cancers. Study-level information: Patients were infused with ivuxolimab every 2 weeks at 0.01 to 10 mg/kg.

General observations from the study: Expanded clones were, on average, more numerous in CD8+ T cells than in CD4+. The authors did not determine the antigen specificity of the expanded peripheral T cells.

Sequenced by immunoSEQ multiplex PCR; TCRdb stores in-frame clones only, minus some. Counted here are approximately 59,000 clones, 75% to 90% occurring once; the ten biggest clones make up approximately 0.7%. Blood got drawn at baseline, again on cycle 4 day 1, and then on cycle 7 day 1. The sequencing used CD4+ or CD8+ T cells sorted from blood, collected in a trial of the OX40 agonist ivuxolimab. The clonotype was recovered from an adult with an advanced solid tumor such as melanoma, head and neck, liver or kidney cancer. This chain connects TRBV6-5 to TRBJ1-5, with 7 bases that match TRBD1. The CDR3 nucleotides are TGTGCCAGCAGTCCGGGACAGAGCTTCGGGCAGCCCCAGCATTTT. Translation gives CASSPGQSFGQPQHF.